This record looks at one T cell receptor (beta chain) sequence and its context. Its matching antigen is unknown. The data stem from a study of blood T cells in healthy people across ages. It was ten milliliters of peripheral blood that were drawn from each donor. PBMCs, at least 6 million per sample, were isolated. Broader study findings: Naive T cell percentage and TCR beta diversity correlated strongly.

The CDR3 is 16 amino acids. Trimming removed 0 bases at V and 0 bases at J, with 12 bases between. The germline V gene encodes CDR1 SGHRS and CDR2 YFSETQ. The use of a sample-barcoded 5' primer and a J-beta primer mix characterized a second PCR of roughly 6 to 11 cycles. From the 5' RACE reads, TCRdb called clonotypes with MiXCR, one entry per CDR3 protein. The table lists around 900,000 distinct CDR3 sequences, 51% of them singletons. The sample taken for sequencing was blood. The source of this sequence is a woman aged 55-69 years in good health. The gene calls are TRBV5-1 and TRBJ1-1; possible D gene TRBD1, 5 bases. The CDR3 nucleotides are TGCGCCAGCAGCTTGGCGGGGGAGTTCATGAACACTGAAGCTTTCTTT. This gives the protein CASSLAGEFMNTEAFF.